Listed below are T cell receptor beta chains from one sample, sequenced in a study of cytomegalovirus exposure and HLA in healthy donors. Some clones are missing from TCRdb's copy, which holds only in-frame ones; the method was immunoSEQ multiplex PCR. The sample holds roughly 88,000 clones, more than 75% seen once. The sequenced sample consisted of PBMCs. The receptors derive from a young man in good health and CMV-seropositive. CDR3s include the opening cysteine and the closing phenylalanine or tryptophan. Each record gives: J gene, clone size, D gene, V gene, CDR3 DNA, CDR3 protein. D genes are given only for firm matches. The size entry is marked missing in some rows and otherwise reads once, few, many or a size class.

TRBJ2-3 | - | - | TRBV5-1 | TGCGCCAGCAGCTTGGGTGAGCATCCTAGCACAGATACGCAGTATTTT | CASSLGEHPSTDTQYF
TRBJ1-5 | - | - | TRBV5-8 | TGTGCCAGCAGCCAGGGGACGTATAGCAATCAGCCCCAGCATTTT | CASSQGTYSNQPQHF
TRBJ2-5 | - | TRBD2 | TRBV10-2 | TGCGCCAGCTCCCGGGGGGGTGGCGAGACCCAGTACTTC | CASSRGGGETQYF
TRBJ2-2 | many | TRBD1 | TRBV11-3 | TGTGCCAGCAGCTTATGGCAGGGGGCCGGGGAGCTGTTTTTT | CASSLWQGAGELFF
TRBJ1-2 | few | - | TRBV6-5 | TGTGCCAGCAGTAATAACGGGGTCGCTTTCGGCTACACCTTC | CASSNNGVAFGYTF
TRBJ1-1 | - | - | TRBV7-2 | TGTGCCAGCAGCTTGACTGGGAGGAACACTGAAGCTTTCTTT | CASSLTGRNTEAFF
TRBJ2-3 | - | TRBD2 | TRBV4-1 | TGCGCCAGCAGCCATGGTGGTAGCGGGAGGTCAGATACGCAGTATTTT | CASSHGGSGRSDTQYF
TRBJ1-5 | - | TRBD1 | TRBV9 | TGTGCCAGCAGCCCGGGACAGGGTACGTCCCAGCATTTT | CASSPGQGTSQHF
TRBJ1-1 | few | - | TRBV10-3 | TGTGCCATCAGTGAGTCGATCGGGAGGGGGGAAACTGAAGCTTTCTTT | CAISESIGRGETEAFF
TRBJ1-1 | - | TRBD1 | TRBV28 | TGTGCCAGCAGTTTGACAGGGGCGAACACTGAAGCTTTCTTT | CASSLTGANTEAFF